This T cell receptor beta chain is drawn from a study of T cells after yellow fever vaccination (dated by TCRdb to the late 2010s). Context from the whole study: The SMART-Seq v4 Ultra Low Input RNA kit was used to prepare libraries from fractions with low cell numbers. Bulk PBMC replicates and cell subsets were isolated from blood drawn at multiple timepoints before and after both primary and secondary immunization. To follow T-cell clones before and after primary and booster YFV17D yellow fever vaccination, bulk TCR alpha and beta repertoires were sequenced over time. Two healthy male donors made up the cohort, one aged 18 to 30 years and the other aged 30 to 39 years.

TCR cDNA was synthesized by 5'RACE template switching, which introduced a universal primer site and unique molecular identifiers. Priming of cDNA synthesis was performed from both the TCR alpha and TCR beta constant segments. Two PCR steps were used to amplify libraries, with sample barcodes and sequencing adapters being added in the second step. Libraries were sequenced on Illumina HiSeq 2500 (2x100 bp) or NovaSeq (2x150 bp). The original pipeline was this. Demultiplexing of reads and collapsing into UMI consensus sequences were performed with MIGEC, and V(D)J alignment was carried out with MiXCR. Vaccine-responding clonotypes were identified with edgeR using replicate PBMC samples, with FDR below 0.01 and a log2 fold change above 5 up to day 15 being required. Bulk clonotypes were assigned CD4 or CD8 identity according to which sequenced CD4 or CD8 repertoire held them at higher abundance. TCRdb's own reprocessing of the public reads used fastp at Q25 and MiXCR and kept productive beta chains. Every entry covers one CDR3 protein and lists the most common genes and DNA from its rows. TCRdb assigned the V and J calls; the authors' analysis was not used. The sample table lists around 73,000 distinct CDR3 sequences, 7.5% to 9% of them with a count of one. The leading ten clones occupy 41% of the sample.

The treatment or condition label of this sample denotes: live attenuated yellow fever vaccine strain. A standard Ficoll-Paque protocol was used to isolate PBMCs from peripheral blood. Dynabeads CD4 and CD8 positive selection kits were used to isolate the CD4 and CD8 T-cell fractions. RNA was extracted with TriZol from bulk PBMCs, CD4 and CD8 fractions, and dextramer-positive and dextramer-negative fractions. A distance of 4 bases separates the germline ends of V and J, which lose 2 bases and 4 bases respectively. CDR1 and CDR2 were assigned from the germline V gene (reference sequence) as SEHNR and FQNEAQ. The CDR3, from cysteine to phenylalanine, totals 12 residues. Of the read, only the CDR3 DNA is kept; its 36 bases are in frame from base 1. Summary of the overall study and its limitations: Only a couple of donors were included in the study, so the extent to which the findings can be generalized is limited. Computational filtering was needed because FACS-sorted repertoires could contain abundant contaminating clonotypes from the bulk population. Compared with the primary T-cell response, the secondary T-cell response was weaker but faster, peaking on day 5 rather than day 15. A small share of clonotypes was detected in both CD4 and CD8 compartments, with the overlap likely arising from convergent recombination. After the booster, most clones that had expanded after primary vaccination were detected again (roughly 96% of CD4 and more than 85% of CD8), suggesting broad maintenance of memory.

This clonotype appeared many times. Its specific antigen is unknown. Base qualities were left out, and no much larger clone turns up one base away. The receptor was isolated from a man aged 25 to 45 who received the YFV17D yellow fever vaccine. Sequencing used CD8+ T cells sorted from PBMCs, obtained on the day of the yellow fever booster vaccination. The rearrangement joined TRBV7-9 to TRBJ2-3, with no confident D gene call. In nucleotide form, the sequence is TGTGCCAGCAGCTTAAGGGCAGATACGCAGTATTTT. It codes for CASSLRADTQYF.